The sequence of this T cell receptor beta chain was determined in a study of neurological immune-mediated disorders. Study observations and caveats: Patients with HTLV-1-associated myelopathy had the highest level of TCR clonal expansion, whereas patients with multiple sclerosis had the lowest level, falling beneath the level found in healthy controls. Private repertoires in all groups were suggested by the absence of shared CDR3 amino acid sequences among expanded clones across subjects.

A 10-nucleotide random UMI tagged transcripts in template-switch 5'RACE cDNA synthesis. TCRdb itself ran the 5' RACE reads through MiXCR, one entry per CDR3 protein. The sample yields 64,000 or so distinct CDR3 sequences, 10% to 13% seen once. Time point meaning: longitudinal time-point 1 (baseline). Unsorted libraries were prepared from 2 million PBMCs held at -80 C. The CDR3 is made up of 16 amino acids. Germline-derived CDR1 and CDR2 are SGHRS and YFSETQ. The trim removed 4 bases at V and 4 bases at J, leaving 8 bases unmatched. In this sample, this clonotype turned up many times. Its specificity is unknown.

The chain recombines TRBV5-1 with TRBJ2-3; 11 positions agree with TRBD2. The specimen sequenced was PBMCs. This TCR came from a man aged 25 to 40 in good health. The CDR3 protein is CASSKGLAVAPDTQYF. CDR3 nucleotides: TGCGCCAGCAGCAAGGGACTAGCGGTCGCACCAGATACGCAGTATTTT.